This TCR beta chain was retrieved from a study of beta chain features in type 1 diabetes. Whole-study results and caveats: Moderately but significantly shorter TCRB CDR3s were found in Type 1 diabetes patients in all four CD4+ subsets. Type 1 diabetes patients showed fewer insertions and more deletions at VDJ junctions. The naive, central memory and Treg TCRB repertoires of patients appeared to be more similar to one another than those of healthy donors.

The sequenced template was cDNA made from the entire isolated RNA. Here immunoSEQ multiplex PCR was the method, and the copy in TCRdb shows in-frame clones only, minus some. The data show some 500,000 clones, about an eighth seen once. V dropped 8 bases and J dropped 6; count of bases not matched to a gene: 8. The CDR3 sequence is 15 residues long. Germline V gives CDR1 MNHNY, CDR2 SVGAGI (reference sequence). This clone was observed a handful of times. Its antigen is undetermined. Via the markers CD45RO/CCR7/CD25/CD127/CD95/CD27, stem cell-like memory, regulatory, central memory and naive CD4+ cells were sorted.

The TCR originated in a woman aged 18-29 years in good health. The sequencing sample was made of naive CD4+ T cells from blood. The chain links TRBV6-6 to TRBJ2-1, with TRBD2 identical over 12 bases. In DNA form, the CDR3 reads TGTGCCAGCGGAAAACTAGCGGGAGGAATCAATGAGCAGTTCTTC. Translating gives CASGKLAGGINEQFF.